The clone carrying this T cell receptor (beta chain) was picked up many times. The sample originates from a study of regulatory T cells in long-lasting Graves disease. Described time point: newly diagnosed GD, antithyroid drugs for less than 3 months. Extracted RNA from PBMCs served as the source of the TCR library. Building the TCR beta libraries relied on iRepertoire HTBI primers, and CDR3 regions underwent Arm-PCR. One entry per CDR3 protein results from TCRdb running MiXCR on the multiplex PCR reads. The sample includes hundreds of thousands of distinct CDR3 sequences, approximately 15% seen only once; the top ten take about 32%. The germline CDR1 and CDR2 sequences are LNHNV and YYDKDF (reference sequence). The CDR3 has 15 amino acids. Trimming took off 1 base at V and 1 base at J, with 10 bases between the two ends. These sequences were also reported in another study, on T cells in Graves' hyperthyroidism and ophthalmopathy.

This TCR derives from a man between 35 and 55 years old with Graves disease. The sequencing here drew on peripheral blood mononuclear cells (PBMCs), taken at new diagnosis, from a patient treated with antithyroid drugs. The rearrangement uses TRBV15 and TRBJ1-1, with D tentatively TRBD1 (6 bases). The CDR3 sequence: CATSRVTGWNTEAFF. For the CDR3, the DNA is TGTGCCACCAGCAGAGTCACAGGGTGGAACACTGAAGCTTTCTTT.